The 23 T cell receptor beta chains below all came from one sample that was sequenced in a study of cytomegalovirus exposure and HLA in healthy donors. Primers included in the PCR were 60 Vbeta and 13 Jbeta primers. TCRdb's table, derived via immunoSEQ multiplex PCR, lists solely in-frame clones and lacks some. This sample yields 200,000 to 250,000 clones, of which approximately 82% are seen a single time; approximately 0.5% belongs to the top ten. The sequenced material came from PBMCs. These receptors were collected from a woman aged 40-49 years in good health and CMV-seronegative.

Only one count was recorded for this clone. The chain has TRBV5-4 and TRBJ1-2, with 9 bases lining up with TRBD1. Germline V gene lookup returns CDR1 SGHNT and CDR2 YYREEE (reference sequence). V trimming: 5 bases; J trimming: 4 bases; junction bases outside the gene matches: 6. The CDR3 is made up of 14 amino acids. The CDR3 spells CASSPPGQGYGYTF. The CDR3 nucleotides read TGTGCCAGCAGTCCTCCGGGACAGGGCTATGGCTACACCTTC.

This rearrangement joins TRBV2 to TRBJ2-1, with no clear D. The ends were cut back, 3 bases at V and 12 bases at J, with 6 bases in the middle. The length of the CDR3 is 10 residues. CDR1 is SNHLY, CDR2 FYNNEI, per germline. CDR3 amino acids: CASSDGRQFF. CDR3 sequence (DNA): TGTGCCAGCAGTGATGGGCGGCAGTTCTTC. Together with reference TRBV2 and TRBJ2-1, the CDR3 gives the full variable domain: EPEVTQTPSHQVTQMGQEVILRCVPISNHLYFYWYRQILGQKVEFLVSFYNNEISEKSEIFDDQFSVERPDGSNFTLKIRSTKLEDSAMYFCASSDGRQFFGPGTRLTVL.

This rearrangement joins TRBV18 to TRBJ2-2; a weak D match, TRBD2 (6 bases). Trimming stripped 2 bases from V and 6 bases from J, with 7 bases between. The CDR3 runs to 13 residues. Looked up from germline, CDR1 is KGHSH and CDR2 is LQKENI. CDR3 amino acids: CASSPGGAGELFF. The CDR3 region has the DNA TGTGCCAGCTCACCAGGAGGGGCCGGGGAGCTGTTTTTT.

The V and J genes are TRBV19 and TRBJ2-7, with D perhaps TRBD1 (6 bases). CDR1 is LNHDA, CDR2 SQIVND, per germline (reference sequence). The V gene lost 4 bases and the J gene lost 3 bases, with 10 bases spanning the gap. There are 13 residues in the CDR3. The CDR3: CASSNQGNYEQYF. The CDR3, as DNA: TGTGCCAGTAGTAACCAGGGGAACTACGAGCAGTACTTC.

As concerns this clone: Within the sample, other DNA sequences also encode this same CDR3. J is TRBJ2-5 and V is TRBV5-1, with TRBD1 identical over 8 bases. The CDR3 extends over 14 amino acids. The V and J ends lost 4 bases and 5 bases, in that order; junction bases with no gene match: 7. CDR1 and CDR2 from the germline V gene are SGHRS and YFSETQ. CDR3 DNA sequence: TGCGCCAGCAGCCCCCAGGGGGCTGGGGAGACCCAGTACTTC. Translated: CASSPQGAGETQYF.

Here the CDR3 reads CASSVTDRATNEKLFF. The CDR3 nucleotides read TGTGCCAGTAGTGTCACGGACAGGGCAACTAATGAAAAACTGTTTTTT. V gene TRBV19 combines with J gene TRBJ1-4, with 8 bases aligning to TRBD1. V lost 5 bases and J lost 0; bases outside the gene matches: 5. The V gene's germline CDR1 is LNHDA and CDR2 SQIVND (reference sequence). The CDR3 is 16 amino acids.

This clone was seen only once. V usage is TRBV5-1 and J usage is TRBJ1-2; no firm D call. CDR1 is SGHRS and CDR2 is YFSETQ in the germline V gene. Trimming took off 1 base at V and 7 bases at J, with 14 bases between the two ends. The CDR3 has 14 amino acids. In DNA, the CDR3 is TGCGCCAGCAGCTTGCACGCCCCAGAAAGTGGCTACACCTTC. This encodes CASSLHAPESGYTF.

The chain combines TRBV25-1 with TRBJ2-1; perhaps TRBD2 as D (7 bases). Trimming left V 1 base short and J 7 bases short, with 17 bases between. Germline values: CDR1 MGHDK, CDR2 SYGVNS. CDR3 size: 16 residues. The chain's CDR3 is CASSEWAAGARNEQFF. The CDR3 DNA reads TGTGCCAGCAGTGAATGGGCGGCGGGGGCGCGGAATGAGCAGTTCTTC.

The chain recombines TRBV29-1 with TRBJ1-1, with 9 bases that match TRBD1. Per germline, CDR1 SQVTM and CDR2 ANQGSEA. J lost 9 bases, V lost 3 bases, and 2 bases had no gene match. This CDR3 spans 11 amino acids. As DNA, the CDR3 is TGCAGCGTTGACGGGACAGGGAAAGCTTTCTTT. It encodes CSVDGTGKAFF. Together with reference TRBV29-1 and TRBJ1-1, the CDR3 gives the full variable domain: SAVISQKPSRDICQRGTSLTIQCQVDSQVTMMFWYRQQPGQSLTLIATANQGSEATYESGFVIDKFPISRPNLTFSTLTVSNMSPEDSSIYLCSVDGTGKAFFGQGTRLTVV.

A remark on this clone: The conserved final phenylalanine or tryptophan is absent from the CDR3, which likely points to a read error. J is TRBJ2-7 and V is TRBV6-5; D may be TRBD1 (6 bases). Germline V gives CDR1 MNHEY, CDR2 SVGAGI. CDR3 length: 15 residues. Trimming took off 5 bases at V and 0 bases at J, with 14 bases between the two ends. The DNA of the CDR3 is TGTGCCAGCAGTCCTATTCCGGACAGCTCCTACGAGCAGTACCTC. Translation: CASSPIPDSSYEQYL.

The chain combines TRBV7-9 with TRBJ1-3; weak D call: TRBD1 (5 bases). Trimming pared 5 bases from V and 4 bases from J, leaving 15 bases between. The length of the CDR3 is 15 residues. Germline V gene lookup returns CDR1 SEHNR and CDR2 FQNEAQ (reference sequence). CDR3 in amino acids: CASSPDRTLGNTIYF. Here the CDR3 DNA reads TGTGCCAGCAGCCCAGACCGGACACTCGGAAACACCATATATTTT.

The CDR3 nucleotides are TGTGCCAGCAGCTTAGCGCTAACGGCTGGAAACACCATATATTTT. Residues: CASSLALTAGNTIYF. The chain combines TRBV7-2 with TRBJ1-3; no definite D call. Per germline, CDR1 SGHTA and CDR2 FQGNSA. V was shortened by 0 bases and J by 2 bases, with 8 bases between the two germline ends. The CDR3 length is 15 residues.

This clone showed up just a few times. CDR3 DNA: TGTGCCAGCAACTTACGTGGTGAAAAACTGTTTTTT. It codes for CASNLRGEKLFF. This chain uses TRBV6-6 with TRBJ1-4; D is uncertain. CDR3 length: 12 residues. The V gene's germline CDR1 is MNHNY and CDR2 SVGAGI (reference sequence). Between the trimmed V and J ends, which lost 7 bases and 7 bases, there was a span of 10 bases.

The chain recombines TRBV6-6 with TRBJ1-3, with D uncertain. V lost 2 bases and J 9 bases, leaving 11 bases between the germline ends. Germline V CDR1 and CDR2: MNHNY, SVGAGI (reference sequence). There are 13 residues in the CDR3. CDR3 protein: CASSYDTRGTIYF. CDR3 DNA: TGTGCCAGCAGTTACGACACCCGGGGCACCATATATTTT.

In nucleotides, the CDR3 is TGTGCCAGCAGCTCAGGGGGACTAGCGGGGGCGGGGGCTGAGCAGTTCTTC. This codes for CASSSGGLAGAGAEQFF. V gene TRBV7-3 combines with J gene TRBJ2-1, with 14 positions matching TRBD2. Germline loops: CDR1 SGHTA, CDR2 FQGTGA. CDR3 size: 17 residues. The V segment lost 4 bases and the J segment 9 bases; nucleotides outside the gene matches: 11.

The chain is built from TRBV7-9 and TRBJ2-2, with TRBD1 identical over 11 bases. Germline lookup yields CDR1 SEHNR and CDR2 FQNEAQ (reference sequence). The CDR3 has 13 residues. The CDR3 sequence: CVPGQGVSGELFF. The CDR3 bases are TGTGTACCGGGACAGGGGGTGTCCGGGGAGCTGTTTTTT.

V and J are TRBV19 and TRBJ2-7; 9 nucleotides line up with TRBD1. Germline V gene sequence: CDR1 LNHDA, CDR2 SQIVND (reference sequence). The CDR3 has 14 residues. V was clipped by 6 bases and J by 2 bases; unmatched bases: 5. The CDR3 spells CASRRTGDPYEQYF. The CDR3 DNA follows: TGTGCCAGTAGACGGACAGGGGATCCCTACGAGCAGTACTTC.

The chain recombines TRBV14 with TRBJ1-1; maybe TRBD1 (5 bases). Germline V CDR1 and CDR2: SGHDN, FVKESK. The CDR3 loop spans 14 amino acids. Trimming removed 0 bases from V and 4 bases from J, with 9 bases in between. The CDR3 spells CASSQDFRGTEAFF. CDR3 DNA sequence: TGTGCCAGCAGCCAAGATTTTAGGGGCACTGAAGCTTTCTTT.

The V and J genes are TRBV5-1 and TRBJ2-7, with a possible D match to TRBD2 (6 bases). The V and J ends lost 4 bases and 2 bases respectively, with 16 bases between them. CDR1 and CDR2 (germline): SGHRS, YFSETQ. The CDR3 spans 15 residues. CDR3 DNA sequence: TGCGCCAGCAGCCCCCCGGGGGTAATCCCCTACGAGCAGTACTTC. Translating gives CASSPPGVIPYEQYF.

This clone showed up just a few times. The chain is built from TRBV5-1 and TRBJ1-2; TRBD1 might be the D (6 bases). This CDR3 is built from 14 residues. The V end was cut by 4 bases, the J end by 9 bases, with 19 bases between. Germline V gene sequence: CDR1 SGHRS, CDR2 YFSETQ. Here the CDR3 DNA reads TGCGCCAGCAGCACGGTAGAACAGGGCCTGAGCTACACCTTC. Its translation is CASSTVEQGLSYTF.

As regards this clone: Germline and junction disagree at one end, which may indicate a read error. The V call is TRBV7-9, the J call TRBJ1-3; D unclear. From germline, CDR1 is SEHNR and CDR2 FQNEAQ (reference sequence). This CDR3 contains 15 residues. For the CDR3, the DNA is TGTTCCAGCAGCTTACGGGGAAACTCTGGAAACACCATATATTTT. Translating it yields CSSSLRGNSGNTIYF.

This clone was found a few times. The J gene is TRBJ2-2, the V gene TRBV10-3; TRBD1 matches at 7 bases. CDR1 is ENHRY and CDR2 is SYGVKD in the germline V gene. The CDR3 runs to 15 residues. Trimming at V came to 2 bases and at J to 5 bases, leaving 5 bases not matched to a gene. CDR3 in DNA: TGTGCCATCAGTGAGCGTGGGACAGATACCGGGGAGCTGTTTTTT. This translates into CAISERGTDTGELFF.

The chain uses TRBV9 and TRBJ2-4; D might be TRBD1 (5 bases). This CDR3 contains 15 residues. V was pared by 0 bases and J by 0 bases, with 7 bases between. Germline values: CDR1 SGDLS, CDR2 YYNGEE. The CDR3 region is CASSVGTLAKNIQYF. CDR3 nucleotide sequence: TGTGCCAGCAGCGTAGGGACATTAGCCAAAAACATTCAGTACTTC.